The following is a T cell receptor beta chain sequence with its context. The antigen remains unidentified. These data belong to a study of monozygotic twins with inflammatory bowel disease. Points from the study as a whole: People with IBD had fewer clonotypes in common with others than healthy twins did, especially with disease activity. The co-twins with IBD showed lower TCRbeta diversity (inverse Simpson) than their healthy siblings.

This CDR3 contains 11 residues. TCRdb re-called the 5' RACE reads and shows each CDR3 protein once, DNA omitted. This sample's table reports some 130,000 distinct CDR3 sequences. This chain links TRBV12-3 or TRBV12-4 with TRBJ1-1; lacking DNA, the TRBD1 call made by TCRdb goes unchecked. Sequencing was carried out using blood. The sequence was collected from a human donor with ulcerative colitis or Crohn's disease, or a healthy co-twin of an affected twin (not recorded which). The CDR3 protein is CASSGGVGAFF.